This paragraph covers one T cell receptor beta chain sequence. This clone was picked up a small number of times. Its recognized antigen is unknown. No quality values exist for individual bases; no much larger clone is one base distant. Spanning cysteine to phenylalanine, the CDR3 consists of 14 amino acids. Of the read, only the CDR3 DNA is kept; its 42 bases are in frame from base 1. Taken from the germline V gene (reference sequence), the CDR1 and CDR2 loops are DFQATT and SNEGSKA. The junction shows trimming of 1 base on V and 3 bases on J, plus 12 bases between the germline ends. Library creation used PCR. Sequencing was carried out with an Illumina HiSeq 4000. The TCR beta-chain CDR3 region of each patient was profiled by high-throughput sequencing. From the authors' description of their analysis: The researchers built a classifier to tell apart papillary thyroid cancer patients with distant metastasis, based on CDR3 differences among clinicopathological groups. To measure repertoire diversity the researchers used the Shannon index, while the Morisita-Horn index served to gauge how similar the tumor and blood repertoires were. TCRdb trimmed the raw reads at Q25, called clones with MiXCR and kept productive beta chains. The V and J calls come from TCRdb's annotation, not from the publication. The sample data list over 15,000 clones, and more than 30% of these were observed just once. In total, the top ten clones hold about a sixth of the sample.

The source of the sample is a study of metastatic and nonmetastatic thyroid tumors (dated by TCRdb to 2020 to 2022). Some background on the complete study: Repertoires from peripheral blood and from tumor or nodule tissue samples of malignant and benign thyroid patients were compared. Overall study outcomes, separate from this receptor: TCR beta diversity was reported as significantly higher in malignant tumors than in benign nodules, in both blood and tumor samples.

No treatment had been received by any patient before thyroid surgery. Using T-cell receptor beta sequencing, the researchers looked back retrospectively at clinical samples from patients, gathered between about 2011 and 2019. The receptor comes from a female donor with papillary thyroid cancer or a benign thyroid nodule (not recorded which). Some clones in this sample may be carry-over from other donors' samples. Sequencing was performed on tumor tissue. In this chain, TRBV20-1 is recombined with TRBJ1-2; matching of 6 bases hints at TRBD1 as the D gene. DNA sequence: TGCAGTGCTAGAGCCGCCCAGGGGCACTATGGCTACACCTTC. The resulting protein is CSARAAQGHYGYTF.